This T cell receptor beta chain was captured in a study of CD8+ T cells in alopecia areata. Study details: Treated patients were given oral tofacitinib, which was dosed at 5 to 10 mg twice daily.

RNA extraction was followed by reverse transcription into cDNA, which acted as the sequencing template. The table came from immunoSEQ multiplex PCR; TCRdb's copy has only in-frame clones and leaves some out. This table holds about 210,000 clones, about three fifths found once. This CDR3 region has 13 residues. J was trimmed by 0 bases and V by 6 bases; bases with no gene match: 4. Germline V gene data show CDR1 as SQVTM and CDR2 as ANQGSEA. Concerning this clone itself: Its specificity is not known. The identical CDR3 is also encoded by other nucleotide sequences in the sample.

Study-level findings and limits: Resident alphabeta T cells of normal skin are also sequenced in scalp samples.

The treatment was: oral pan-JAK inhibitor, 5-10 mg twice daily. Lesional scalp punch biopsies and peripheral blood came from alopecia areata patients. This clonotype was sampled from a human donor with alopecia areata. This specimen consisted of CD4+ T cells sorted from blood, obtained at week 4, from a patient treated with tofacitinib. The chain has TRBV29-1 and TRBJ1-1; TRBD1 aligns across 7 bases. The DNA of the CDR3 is TGCAGCGTAGCGGGACAGATGAACACTGAAGCTTTCTTT. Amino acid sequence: CSVAGQMNTEAFF.